These 20 T cell receptor beta chains were sequenced from one sample in a study of OX40 agonist ivuxolimab in advanced cancers. The method was immunoSEQ multiplex PCR; TCRdb's version includes in-frame clones alone and lacks a portion of them. The table lists more than 40,000 clones, 80% to 90% of them singletons. Sequences were derived from CD4+ or CD8+ T cells sorted from blood, sampled in a trial of the OX40 agonist ivuxolimab. The receptors come from an adult with an advanced solid tumor such as melanoma, head and neck, liver or kidney cancer.

This chain connects TRBV4-3 to TRBJ1-2; no reliable D call. The germline CDR1 and CDR2 sequences are LGHNA and YSLEER. CDR3 size: 14 residues. Trimming took 5 bases from V and 4 from J, leaving 14 bases between them. DNA for the CDR3: TGCGCCAGCAGCTCTGCTATGGTCACCTATGGCTACACCTTC. Protein: CASSSAMVTYGYTF.

The rearrangement links TRBV7-9 to TRBJ1-4; D is ambiguous. Germline V gene sequence: CDR1 SEHNR, CDR2 FQNEAQ (reference sequence). Between the trimmed V and J ends, which lost 5 bases and 5 bases, there was a span of 9 bases. The CDR3 extends over 13 amino acids. The CDR3 loop reads CASSPAPNEKLFF. The DNA of the CDR3 is TGTGCCAGCAGCCCCGCCCCCAATGAAAAACTGTTTTTT.

This clone occurred a few times. V and J are TRBV13 and TRBJ1-1; D remains unclear. This CDR3 region has 8 residues. Germline V gene lookup returns CDR1 PRHDT and CDR2 FYEKMQ (reference sequence). The germline V and J ends were trimmed by 5 bases and 11 bases, with 3 bases remaining between them. The CDR3 loop is CASSLAFF. The CDR3 nucleotides are TGTGCCAGCAGCCTGGCTTTCTTT.

With regard to this clone: A junction boundary mismatches the germline segment, possibly from a read error. The V gene is TRBV13, the J gene TRBJ2-6; 7 nucleotides agree with TRBD1. The CDR3 length is 13 residues. Germline CDR1 PRHDT, CDR2 FYEKMQ (reference sequence). CDR3 region: CASSSTGVNVLTF. CDR3 nucleotides: TGTGCCAGCAGCTCTACAGGGGTCAACGTCCTGACTTTC. The whole variable domain, filled in from reference TRBV13 and TRBJ2-6, reads AAGVIQSPRHLIKEKRETATLKCYPIPRHDTVYWYQQGPGQDPQFLISFYEKMQSDKGSIPDRFSAQQFSDYHSELNMSSLELGDSALYFCASSSTGVNVLTFGAGSRLTVL.

The V gene is TRBV4-1, the J gene TRBJ2-7; 8 bases match TRBD2. V trimming: 0 bases; J trimming: 2 bases; junction bases outside the gene matches: 3. Germline assignment: CDR1 MGHRA and CDR2 YSYEKL. The CDR3 sequence is 15 residues long. As DNA, the CDR3 is TGCGCCAGCAGCCAAGAGTCGGGGGGGCCCTACGAGCAGTACTTC. Protein product: CASSQESGGPYEQYF.

In DNA, the CDR3 is TGCGCCAGCAGCCAAGCAAGCGGGGGGGCTTTCGATACGCAGTATTTT. It translates to CASSQASGGAFDTQYF. The genes are TRBV4-3 and TRBJ2-3; TRBD2 matches 10 bases. Trimming cost V 1 base and J 6 bases; bases outside gene matches: 7. CDR3 length equals 16 residues. Per germline, CDR1 LGHNA and CDR2 YSLEER.

The genes are TRBV6-5 and TRBJ2-7; the match to TRBD2 covers 10 bases. CDR3 length: 15 residues. Losses at the gene ends were 5 bases for V and 2 bases for J; bases not matched to a gene: 6. Germline loops: CDR1 MNHEY, CDR2 SVGAGI. CDR3 amino acids: CASSLTTSGAYEQYF. The CDR3 nucleotides are TGTGCCAGCAGTCTCACAACTAGCGGGGCCTACGAGCAGTACTTC.

The chain recombines TRBV7-2 with TRBJ2-1; D is possibly TRBD1 (5 bases). Germline V gives CDR1 SGHTA, CDR2 FQGNSA. The CDR3 has 16 amino acids. The V end was cut by 5 bases, the J end by 5 bases, with 19 bases between. The CDR3 here is CASSIRQPEFNNEQFF. As DNA, the CDR3 is TGTGCCAGCAGCATACGACAGCCTGAATTTAACAATGAGCAGTTCTTC. Complete variable domain (other parts from reference TRBV7-2 and TRBJ2-1): GAGVSQSPSNKVTEKGKDVELRCDPISGHTALYWYRQSLGQGLEFLIYFQGNSAPDKSGLPSDRFSAERTGGSVSTLTIQRTQQEDSAVYLCASSIRQPEFNNEQFFGPGTRLTVL.

This sequence joins TRBV9 and TRBJ2-3; 7 bases are shared with TRBD2. The trim removed 3 bases at V and 0 bases at J, leaving 16 bases unmatched. Germline V CDR1 and CDR2: SGDLS, YYNGEE. The CDR3 totals 19 residues. The CDR3 coding sequence is TGTGCCAGCAGCGGCCCCCCCATGAGCGGGACCCCTAGCACAGATACGCAGTATTTT. It specifies CASSGPPMSGTPSTDTQYF. Supplemented by reference TRBV9 and TRBJ2-3, the full variable domain reads DSGVTQTPKHLITATGQRVTLRCSPRSGDLSVYWYQQSLDQGLQFLIQYYNGEERAKGNILERFSAQQFPDLHSELNLSSLELGDSALYFCASSGPPMSGTPSTDTQYFGPGTRLTVL.

Concerning this clone: Mismatch with germline at one junction end may stem from a read error. V is TRBV4-2 and J is TRBJ2-7; the D gene is possibly TRBD2 (6 bases). Germline V gives CDR1 LGHNA, CDR2 YNFKEQ. This CDR3 contains 12 residues. CDR3 DNA sequence: TGTGCCAGCAGCCAAGACAATCGGGAGTTGGACTTC. Amino acids: CASSQDNRELDF.

The chain employs TRBV9 and TRBJ2-2; TRBD1 matches 7 bases. Germline assignment: CDR1 SGDLS and CDR2 YYNGEE. The CDR3 has 16 residues. V shed 0 bases, J shed 1 base, and the junction held 3 bases outside the gene matches. CDR3 coding DNA: TGTGCCAGCAGCGTAGGATGGACAGGGAACACCGGGGAGCTGTTTTTT. Protein sequence: CASSVGWTGNTGELFF.

This chain uses TRBV27 with TRBJ2-5; D possibly matches TRBD1 or TRBD2 (5 bases each). The J call is doubtful: the DNA matches TRBJ2-7 better. There are 15 residues in the CDR3. Germline V lookup: CDR1 MNHEY, CDR2 SMNVEV (reference sequence). CDR3 loop: CASSMIRDLGSEQYF. CDR3 coding DNA: TGTGCCAGCAGTATGATCCGGGACCTGGGATCCGAGCAGTACTTC.

The V gene is TRBV27, the J gene TRBJ1-2; the D is unclear. The V gene lost 8 bases and the J gene lost 5 bases, with 9 bases spanning the gap. This CDR3 comprises 11 residues. Germline V gene lookup returns CDR1 MNHEY and CDR2 SMNVEV (reference sequence). CDR3 sequence (DNA): TGTGCCAGCTCACGGGGTTATGGCTACACCTTC. This gives the protein CASSRGYGYTF.

This chain joins TRBV2 and TRBJ1-5, with TRBD1 matching 8 bases. V trimming: 1 base; J trimming: 3 bases; junction bases outside the gene matches: 8. This CDR3 contains 17 residues. In germline, CDR1 is SNHLY, CDR2 FYNNEI. The CDR3 loop is CASSEGGTGLNNQPQHF. The CDR3 DNA sequence: TGTGCCAGCAGTGAAGGTGGGACAGGACTTAACAATCAGCCCCAGCATTTT.

V and J are TRBV9 and TRBJ1-1, with 8 bases that match TRBD1. Losses at the gene ends were 0 bases for V and 3 bases for J; bases not matched to a gene: 7. The CDR3 has 16 amino acids. CDR1 and CDR2 from the germline V gene are SGDLS and YYNGEE. CDR3 protein: CASSVASGGWDTEAFF. The CDR3 DNA reads TGTGCCAGCAGCGTAGCTTCAGGGGGCTGGGACACTGAAGCTTTCTTT.

The chain is built from TRBV9 and TRBJ2-3, with 8 nucleotides matching TRBD2. V lost 2 bases, J lost 6 bases, and 11 bases stayed unmatched. CDR3 length: 16 residues. Germline assignment: CDR1 SGDLS and CDR2 YYNGEE. The CDR3 region is CASSVWGAGGPDTQYF. CDR3 DNA: TGTGCCAGCAGCGTTTGGGGCGCGGGAGGCCCCGATACGCAGTATTTT.

The rearrangement links TRBV9 to TRBJ2-3, with a weak D call TRBD1 (5 bases). Germline loops: CDR1 SGDLS, CDR2 YYNGEE. The germline V and J ends were trimmed by 6 bases and 2 bases, with 19 bases remaining between them. The CDR3 runs to 16 residues. CDR3 nucleotide sequence: TGTGCCAGCACCCTCCACACCAGACAGATCACAGATACGCAGTATTTT. It translates to CASTLHTRQITDTQYF.

V and J are TRBV9 and TRBJ2-7; 12 nucleotides align to TRBD1. Germline trimming cut 1 base from V and 3 bases from J; bases unmatched to any gene: 5. The CDR3 has 16 residues. Germline V CDR1 and CDR2: SGDLS, YYNGEE. In nucleotides, the CDR3 is TGTGCCAGCAGCGTAAGCGGGACAGGGGGCAGCTACGAGCAGTACTTC. Protein sequence: CASSVSGTGGSYEQYF.

The V gene is TRBV14, the J gene TRBJ1-2; D unclear. From germline, CDR1 is SGHDN and CDR2 FVKESK. The V gene lost 4 bases and the J gene lost 0 bases, with 9 bases spanning the gap. This CDR3 has 14 amino acids. DNA of the CDR3: TGTGCCAGCAGCCGGCTCAGCACTAACTATGGCTACACCTTC. Its translation is CASSRLSTNYGYTF.

The chain combines TRBV19 with TRBJ2-1, with D possibly matching TRBD2 (6 bases). V was trimmed by 8 bases and J by 8 bases, leaving 22 bases between them. Germline CDR1 and CDR2: LNHDA and SQIVND (reference sequence). This CDR3 has 15 residues. CDR3 sequence (DNA): TGTGCCAGTTGGGACTCCACTTTATTTATCGATGAGCAGTTCTTC. Its translation is CASWDSTLFIDEQFF.